These 27 T cell receptor beta chains were sequenced from one sample in a study of CD8+ T cells in alopecia areata. After isolation, RNA underwent reverse transcription to generate cDNA as the sequencing template. The repertoire was sequenced with immunoSEQ multiplex PCR; TCRdb's copy has only in-frame clones and lacks some. Found here are about 140,000 clones, about 85% of them singletons; the top ten hold less than 15%. Indicated treatment: oral pan-JAK inhibitor, 5-10 mg twice daily. Source: CD8+ T cells sorted from blood, taken at week 4, from a patient treated with tofacitinib. These receptors all stem from a human donor with alopecia areata.

The chain combines TRBV27 with TRBJ2-2, with a tentative D call TRBD2 (5 bases). Trimming stripped 0 bases from V and 8 bases from J, with 10 bases between. The CDR3 runs to 14 residues. Per germline, CDR1 MNHEY and CDR2 SMNVEV (reference sequence). CDR3 in DNA: TGTGCCAGCAGTTTATCGGACTTGGGAGGGGAGCTGTTTTTT. It yields the protein CASSLSDLGGELFF.

The chain carries TRBV30 and TRBJ2-7; D ambiguous. Germline V CDR1 and CDR2: GTSNPN, SVGIG (reference sequence). Trimming cost V 0 bases and J 2 bases, with 11 bases left between them. The CDR3 runs 14 residues. In DNA, the CDR3 is TGTGCCTGGAGTGTACGGAGCATCACCTACGAGCAGTACTTC. Translated: CAWSVRSITYEQYF.

Notes on this clone: The identical CDR3 is also encoded by other nucleotide sequences in the sample. The rearrangement links TRBV27 to TRBJ2-3; D is unclear. This CDR3 has 13 residues. V lost 3 bases and J lost 2, with 6 bases in between. Germline assignment: CDR1 MNHEY and CDR2 SMNVEV (reference sequence). The CDR3 DNA reads TGTGCCAGCAGTTTGGGTCTCACAGATACGCAGTATTTT. Its protein product is CASSLGLTDTQYF.

The chain links TRBV5-4 to TRBJ2-7; 10 bases are a match to TRBD2. CDR1 SGHNT and CDR2 YYREEE come from the germline V gene (reference sequence). This CDR3 contains 16 residues. V lost 0 bases to trimming and J lost 0 bases; unmatched junction nucleotides: 3. The chain's CDR3 is CASSLEASGSSYEQYF. The CDR3 bases are TGTGCCAGCAGCTTGGAGGCTAGCGGGAGCTCCTACGAGCAGTACTTC.

In this sample, this clone turned up once. The chain carries TRBV11-2 and TRBJ2-7; no clear D. This CDR3 contains 13 residues. Between the trimmed V and J ends, which lost 0 bases and 5 bases, there was a span of 8 bases. Germline CDR1 SGHAT, CDR2 FQNNGV. The CDR3 spells CASSLEPWDEQYF. In DNA form, the CDR3 reads TGTGCCAGCAGCTTAGAACCCTGGGACGAGCAGTACTTC.

The J gene is TRBJ1-1, the V gene TRBV10-2; 11 bases line up with TRBD1. Germline CDR1 WSHSY, CDR2 SAAADI. Germline trimming cut 4 bases from V and 2 bases from J; bases unmatched to any gene: 9. This CDR3 comprises 17 residues. CDR3 DNA sequence: TGCGCCAGCAGTGTAGATGGTGGGACAGGGGGAAACACTGAAGCTTTCTTT. Residues: CASSVDGGTGGNTEAFF.

The J gene is TRBJ2-1, the V gene TRBV7-9, with 9 bases lining up with TRBD1. Per the germline V gene, CDR1 is SEHNR and CDR2 is FQNEAQ (reference sequence). V lost 6 bases to trimming and J lost 16 bases; unmatched junction nucleotides: 10. This CDR3 contains 12 residues. In DNA form, the CDR3 reads TGTGCCAGCAGAGACCCCGGGACAGGGACCTTCTTC. It encodes CASRDPGTGTFF.

The V gene is TRBV7-2, the J gene TRBJ2-3; 8 bases map to TRBD2. Per germline, CDR1 SGHTA and CDR2 FQGNSA. The trim removed 5 bases at V and 2 bases at J, leaving 6 bases unmatched. The CDR3 totals 15 residues. CDR3 sequence: CASSHSGENTDTQYF. The CDR3 DNA sequence: TGTGCCAGCAGCCATAGCGGGGAGAACACAGATACGCAGTATTTT. The complete variable domain, with remaining parts taken from reference TRBV7-2 and TRBJ2-3, reads GAGVSQSPSNKVTEKGKDVELRCDPISGHTALYWYRQSLGQGLEFLIYFQGNSAPDKSGLPSDRFSAERTGGSVSTLTIQRTQQEDSAVYLCASSHSGENTDTQYFGPGTRLTVL.

The genes are TRBV2 and TRBJ1-1; no clear D. The ends were cut back, 1 base at V and 1 base at J, with 13 bases in the middle. The CDR3 runs to 16 residues. Per the germline V gene, CDR1 is SNHLY and CDR2 is FYNNEI. CDR3 nucleotide sequence: TGTGCCAGCAGTGAAGGGTCCTCCTACCGGAACACTGAAGCTTTCTTT. Encoded protein: CASSEGSSYRNTEAFF.

V gene TRBV10-2 combines with J gene TRBJ2-7; 10 positions agree with TRBD2. The germline V gene has CDR1 WSHSY and CDR2 SAAADI. V dropped 5 bases and J dropped 4; count of bases not matched to a gene: 2. The CDR3 totals 13 residues. CDR3: CASSLSGRYEQYF. The CDR3 DNA sequence: TGCGCCAGCAGTCTTAGCGGGAGGTACGAGCAGTACTTC.

The genes are TRBV4-1 and TRBJ2-7, with 12 bases matching TRBD2. The CDR3 runs to 16 residues. The V and J ends lost 5 bases and 3 bases, in that order; junction bases with no gene match: 8. Germline lookup yields CDR1 MGHRA and CDR2 YSYEKL. The CDR3 loop is CASSLTSGSLGYEQYF. The CDR3 DNA follows: TGCGCCAGCAGCTTGACTAGCGGGAGTCTCGGCTACGAGCAGTACTTC.

The J gene is TRBJ2-2, the V gene TRBV29-1; D possibly corresponds to TRBD2 (5 bases). Germline lookup yields CDR1 SQVTM and CDR2 ANQGSEA. The CDR3 covers 14 residues. V was clipped by 1 base and J by 4 bases, with 10 bases between them. CDR3 bases: TGCAGCGTTGAAGGGCTAGCCGGCACCGGGGAGCTGTTTTTT. It yields the protein CSVEGLAGTGELFF.

The V gene is TRBV7-2, the J gene TRBJ2-3, with 7 positions matching TRBD2. Trimming took 1 base from V and 4 from J; bases not matched to a gene: 5. This CDR3 has 15 residues. CDR1 is SGHTA and CDR2 is FQGNSA in the germline V gene. CDR3 DNA sequence: TGTGCCAGCAGCTTAGATGCGGGAGTCCCAGATACGCAGTATTTT. It is translated as CASSLDAGVPDTQYF. The entire variable domain, with the rest obtained from reference TRBV7-2 and TRBJ2-3, is as follows: GAGVSQSPSNKVTEKGKDVELRCDPISGHTALYWYRQSLGQGLEFLIYFQGNSAPDKSGLPSDRFSAERTGGSVSTLTIQRTQQEDSAVYLCASSLDAGVPDTQYFGPGTRLTVL.

The V call is TRBV30, the J call TRBJ2-3; 12 nucleotides align to TRBD1. Trimming took 5 bases from V and 5 from J; bases not matched to a gene: 11. From germline, CDR1 is GTSNPN and CDR2 SVGIG (reference sequence). CDR3 size: 16 residues. The CDR3 DNA sequence: TGTGCCTGGGACTTGGGGACAGGGGGCTTCGGAGATACGCAGTATTTT. This gives the protein CAWDLGTGGFGDTQYF.

CDR3 bases: TGTGCCAGCAGTGAGGGAAATGGCTACACCTTC. Translation gives CASSEGNGYTF. This chain joins TRBV6-1 and TRBJ1-2; no definite D call. This CDR3 is 11 amino acids long. The germline V gene encodes CDR1 MNHNS and CDR2 SASEGT. The ends were cut back, 3 bases at V and 6 bases at J, with 5 bases in the middle.

V is TRBV29-1 and J is TRBJ2-3; D tentatively fits TRBD1 or TRBD2 (5 bases each). The CDR3 runs 13 residues. Trimming stripped 1 base from V and 0 bases from J, with 5 bases between. The germline V gene encodes CDR1 SQVTM and CDR2 ANQGSEA. The CDR3 reads CSVEGDSTDTQYF. The CDR3 nucleotides are TGCAGCGTTGAAGGGGACAGCACAGATACGCAGTATTTT.

V is TRBV15 and J is TRBJ2-1; the match to TRBD2 covers 8 bases. Germline CDR1 is LNHNV and CDR2 is YYDKDF (reference sequence). The junction had 1 base not matched to a gene; V was cut back by 7 bases and J by 2 bases. The CDR3 has 13 amino acids. CDR3 coding DNA: TGTGCCACCACAGCGGGAGCCTACAATGAGCAGTTCTTC. Translating it yields CATTAGAYNEQFF.

The chain employs TRBV4-1 and TRBJ2-5; D possibly uses TRBD1 or TRBD2 (5 bases each). The CDR3 is made up of 15 amino acids. The V gene's germline CDR1 is MGHRA and CDR2 YSYEKL. V lost 0 bases and J 3 bases, leaving 11 bases between the germline ends. The CDR3 DNA reads as TGCGCCAGCAGCCAAGAAATCGGGACCGAAGAGACCCAGTACTTC. The encoded protein is CASSQEIGTEETQYF.

The chain is built from TRBV2 and TRBJ2-1; tentatively, D is TRBD1 (6 bases). The CDR3 runs to 9 residues. The germline V and J ends were trimmed by 8 bases and 15 bases, with 11 bases remaining between them. Looked up from germline, CDR1 is SNHLY and CDR2 is FYNNEI. CDR3 nucleotides: TGTGCCAGCGGGGGACAACTGTTCTTC. As protein: CASGGQLFF.

This rearrangement joins TRBV9 to TRBJ1-2; TRBD1 matches 8 bases. CDR1 is SGDLS, CDR2 YYNGEE, per germline. J gave up 4 bases and V 5 bases, and 1 base lay outside the gene matches. This CDR3 has 12 residues. The CDR3 coding sequence is TGTGCCAGCAGGGACAGGGTCTATGGCTACACCTTC. Its protein product is CASRDRVYGYTF.

In this sample, this clone turned up once. Sequence at one end of the junction differs from germline and may be a read error. The chain recombines TRBV4-1 with TRBJ2-7; 7 bases fit TRBD1. This CDR3 region has 13 residues. CDR1 MGHRA and CDR2 YSYEKL come from the germline V gene. The CDR3: CASSQVSDRDLDF. The CDR3 DNA is TGCGCCAGCAGCCAAGTATCAGACAGGGACCTTGACTTC.

V and J are TRBV13 and TRBJ2-6; 8 bases line up with TRBD1. Trimming removed 1 base from V and 0 bases from J; junction bases left unmatched: 5. The CDR3 totals 18 residues. CDR1 and CDR2 (germline): PRHDT, FYEKMQ (reference sequence). In DNA form, the CDR3 reads TGTGCCAGCAGCTTAGTAGGACAGGGAAGCTCTGGGGCCAACGTCCTGACTTTC. Protein: CASSLVGQGSSGANVLTF. The whole variable domain, filled in from reference TRBV13 and TRBJ2-6, reads AAGVIQSPRHLIKEKRETATLKCYPIPRHDTVYWYQQGPGQDPQFLISFYEKMQSDKGSIPDRFSAQQFSDYHSELNMSSLELGDSALYFCASSLVGQGSSGANVLTFGAGSRLTVL.

The chain carries TRBV6-5 and TRBJ1-2, with TRBD1 as a possible D gene (5 bases). Germline V gene sequence: CDR1 MNHEY, CDR2 SVGAGI. This CDR3 is built from 12 residues. The germline V and J ends were trimmed by 2 bases and 9 bases, with 10 bases remaining between them. CDR3: CASSYEAGSYTF. CDR3 in DNA: TGTGCCAGCAGTTACGAGGCAGGGAGCTACACCTTC.

The genes are TRBV2 and TRBJ2-7, with a weak D call TRBD2 (7 bases). This CDR3 comprises 14 residues. With 7 bases removed from V and 2 bases from J, the gap between germline ends came to 15 bases. CDR1 SNHLY and CDR2 FYNNEI come from the germline V gene. CDR3: CASTGGGATYEQYF. CDR3 in DNA: TGTGCCAGCACAGGCGGGGGCGCAACCTACGAGCAGTACTTC.

The J gene is TRBJ2-3, the V gene TRBV5-1; D gene uncertain. V was pared by 1 base and J by 2 bases, with 5 bases between. Per the germline V gene, CDR1 is SGHRS and CDR2 is YFSETQ. CDR3 length: 13 amino acids. CDR3 DNA sequence: TGCGCCAGCAGCTTGAAGACCACAGATACGCAGTATTTT. Translated: CASSLKTTDTQYF.

The V call is TRBV5-1, the J call TRBJ2-1; no clear D. Germline V gene sequence: CDR1 SGHRS, CDR2 YFSETQ. Trimming removed 1 base from V and 8 bases from J, with 10 bases in between. The CDR3 runs to 13 residues. The CDR3 spells CASSLLGFDEQFF. As DNA, the CDR3 is TGCGCCAGCAGCTTGTTGGGTTTCGATGAGCAGTTCTTC.

This rearrangement joins TRBV6-4 to TRBJ2-1; D perhaps matches TRBD2 (6 bases). Trimming pared 2 bases from V and 3 bases from J, leaving 8 bases between. This CDR3 region has 14 residues. Germline V gene lookup returns CDR1 MRHNA and CDR2 SNTAGT. CDR3 in amino acids: CASSDGGDYNEQFF. CDR3 nucleotides: TGTGCCAGCAGTGACGGAGGGGACTACAATGAGCAGTTCTTC.